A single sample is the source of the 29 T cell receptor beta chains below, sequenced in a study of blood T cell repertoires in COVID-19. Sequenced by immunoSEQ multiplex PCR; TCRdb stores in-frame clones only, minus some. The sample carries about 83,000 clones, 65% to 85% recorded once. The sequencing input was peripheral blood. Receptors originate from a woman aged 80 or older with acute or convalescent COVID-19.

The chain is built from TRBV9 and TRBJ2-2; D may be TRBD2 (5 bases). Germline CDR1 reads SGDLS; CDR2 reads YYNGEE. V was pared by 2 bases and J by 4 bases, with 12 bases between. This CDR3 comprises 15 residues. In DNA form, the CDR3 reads TGTGCCAGCAGCGTCTCGGCGGCGGGCACCGGGGAGCTGTTTTTT. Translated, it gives CASSVSAAGTGELFF.

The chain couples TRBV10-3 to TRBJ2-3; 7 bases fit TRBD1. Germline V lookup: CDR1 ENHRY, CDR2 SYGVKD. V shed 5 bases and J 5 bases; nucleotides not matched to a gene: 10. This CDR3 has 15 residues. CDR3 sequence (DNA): TGTGCCATCAGTCGGACAGGTGAATCGCAAGATACGCAGTATTTT. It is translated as CAISRTGESQDTQYF.

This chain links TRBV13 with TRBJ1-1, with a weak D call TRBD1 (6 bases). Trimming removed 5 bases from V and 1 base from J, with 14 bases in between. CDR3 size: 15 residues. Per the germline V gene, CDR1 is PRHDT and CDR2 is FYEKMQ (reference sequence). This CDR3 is CASSPRDNWNTEAFF. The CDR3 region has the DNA TGTGCCAGCAGCCCTCGGGACAATTGGAACACTGAAGCTTTCTTT.

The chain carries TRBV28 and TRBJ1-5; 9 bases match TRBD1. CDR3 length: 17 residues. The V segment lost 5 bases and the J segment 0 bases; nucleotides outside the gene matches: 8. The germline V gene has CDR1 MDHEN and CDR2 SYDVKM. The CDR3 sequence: CASSLGTGTYSNQPQHF. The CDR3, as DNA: TGTGCCAGCAGTCTAGGGACAGGGACCTATAGCAATCAGCCCCAGCATTTT.

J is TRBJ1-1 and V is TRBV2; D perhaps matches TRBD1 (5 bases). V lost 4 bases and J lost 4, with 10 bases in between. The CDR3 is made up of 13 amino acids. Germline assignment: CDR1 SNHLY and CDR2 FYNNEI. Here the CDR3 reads CASSVGGATEAFF. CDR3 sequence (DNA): TGTGCCAGCAGTGTGGGGGGTGCCACTGAAGCTTTCTTT.

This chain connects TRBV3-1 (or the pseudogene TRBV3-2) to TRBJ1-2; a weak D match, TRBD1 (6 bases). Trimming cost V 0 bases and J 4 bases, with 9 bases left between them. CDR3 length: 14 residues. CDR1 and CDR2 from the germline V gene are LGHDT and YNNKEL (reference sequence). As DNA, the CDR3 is TGTGCCAGCAGCCAAGAAACAGGGCTCTATGGCTACACCTTC. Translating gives CASSQETGLYGYTF.

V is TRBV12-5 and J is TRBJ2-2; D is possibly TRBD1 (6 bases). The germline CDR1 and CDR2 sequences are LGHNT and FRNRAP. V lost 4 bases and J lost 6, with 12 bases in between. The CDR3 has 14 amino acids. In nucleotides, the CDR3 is TGTGCTAGTGGTTCCGGACAGCCCGCCGGGGAGCTGTTTTTT. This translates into CASGSGQPAGELFF.

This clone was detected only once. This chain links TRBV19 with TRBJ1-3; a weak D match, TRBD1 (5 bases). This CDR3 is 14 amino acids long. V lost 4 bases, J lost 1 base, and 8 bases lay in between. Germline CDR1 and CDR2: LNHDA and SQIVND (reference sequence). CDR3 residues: CASSTGGSGNTIYF. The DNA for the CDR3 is TGTGCCAGTAGTACGGGGGGATCTGGAAACACCATATATTTT. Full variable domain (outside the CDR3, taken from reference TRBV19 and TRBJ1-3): DGGITQSPKYLFRKEGQNVTLSCEQNLNHDAMYWYRQDPGQGLRLIYYSQIVNDFQKGDIAEGYSVSREKKESFPLTVTSAQKNPTAFYLCASSTGGSGNTIYFGEGSWLTVV.

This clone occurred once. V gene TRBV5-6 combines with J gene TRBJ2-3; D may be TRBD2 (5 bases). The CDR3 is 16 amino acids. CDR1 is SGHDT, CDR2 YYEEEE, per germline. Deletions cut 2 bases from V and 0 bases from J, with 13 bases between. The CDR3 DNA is TGTGCCAGCAGCTTCCGAGGGTTATCTAGCACAGATACGCAGTATTTT. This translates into CASSFRGLSSTDTQYF. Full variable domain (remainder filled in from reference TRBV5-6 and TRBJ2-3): DAGVTQSPTHLIKTRGQQVTLRCSPKSGHDTVSWYQQALGQGPQFIFQYYEEEERQRGNFPDRFSGHQFPNYSSELNVNALLLGDSALYLCASSFRGLSSTDTQYFGPGTRLTVL.

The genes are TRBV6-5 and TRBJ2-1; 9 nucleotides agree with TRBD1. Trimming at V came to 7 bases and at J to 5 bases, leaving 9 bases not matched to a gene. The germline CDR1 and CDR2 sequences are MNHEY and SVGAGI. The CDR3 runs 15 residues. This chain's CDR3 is CASTSAGTGNNEQFF. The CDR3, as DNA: TGTGCCAGCACTAGCGCCGGGACAGGGAACAATGAGCAGTTCTTC.

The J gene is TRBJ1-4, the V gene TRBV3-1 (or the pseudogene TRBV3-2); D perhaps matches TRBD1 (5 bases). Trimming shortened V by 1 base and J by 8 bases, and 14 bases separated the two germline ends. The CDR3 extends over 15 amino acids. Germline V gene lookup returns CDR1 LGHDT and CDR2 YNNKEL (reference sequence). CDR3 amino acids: CASSQVSQGREKLFF. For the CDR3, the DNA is TGTGCCAGCAGCCAAGTAAGCCAGGGCCGGGAAAAACTGTTTTTT.

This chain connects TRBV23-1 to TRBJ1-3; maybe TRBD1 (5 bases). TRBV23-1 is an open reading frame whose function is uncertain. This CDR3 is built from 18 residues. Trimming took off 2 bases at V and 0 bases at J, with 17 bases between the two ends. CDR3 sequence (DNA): TGCGCCAGCAGTCAACGACAGCTGTCACGGCTCTCTGGAAACACCATATATTTT. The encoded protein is CASSQRQLSRLSGNTIYF.

The CDR3 nucleotides are TGCGCCAGCAGCTTGGTTCCGGACAGGGTCGCCTTCTACACCTTC. It yields the protein CASSLVPDRVAFYTF. V is TRBV5-1 and J is TRBJ1-2; TRBD1 aligns across 8 bases. The trim removed 0 bases at V and 10 bases at J, leaving 11 bases unmatched. There are 15 residues in the CDR3. Germline loops: CDR1 SGHRS, CDR2 YFSETQ.

Written as DNA, the CDR3 is TGTGCCAGCAGCGTCCAGGGCCATCAGCCCCAGCATTTT. It encodes CASSVQGHQPQHF. The chain has TRBV5-4 and TRBJ1-5, with D maybe TRBD1 (5 bases). The CDR3 covers 13 residues. CDR1 is SGHNT, CDR2 YYREEE, per germline (reference sequence). V shed 4 bases and J shed 5 bases, with 10 bases lying between them.

This CDR3 reads CASSLEGQGRTEAFF. The CDR3 nucleotides are TGTGCCAGCAGCTTAGAGGGGCAGGGGCGGACTGAAGCTTTCTTT. The chain employs TRBV7-2 and TRBJ1-1, with a weak D call TRBD1 (6 bases). This CDR3 region has 15 residues. Looked up from germline, CDR1 is SGHTA and CDR2 is FQGNSA. V was cut by 1 base and J by 5 bases, with 14 bases left in between.

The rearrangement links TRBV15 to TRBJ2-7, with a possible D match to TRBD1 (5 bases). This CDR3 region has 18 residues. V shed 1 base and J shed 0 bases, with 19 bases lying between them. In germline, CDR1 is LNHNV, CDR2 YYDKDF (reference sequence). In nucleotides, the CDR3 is TGTGCCACCAGCAGAGCGCCGATGACAGCGAAGAGCTCCTACGAGCAGTACTTC. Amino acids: CATSRAPMTAKSSYEQYF.

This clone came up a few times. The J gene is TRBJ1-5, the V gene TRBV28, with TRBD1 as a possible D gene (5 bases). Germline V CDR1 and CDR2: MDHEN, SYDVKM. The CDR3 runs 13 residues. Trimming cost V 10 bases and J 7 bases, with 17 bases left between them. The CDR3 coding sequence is TGTGCCACCACCGGAACGGGGGGACAGCCCCAGCATTTT. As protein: CATTGTGGQPQHF.

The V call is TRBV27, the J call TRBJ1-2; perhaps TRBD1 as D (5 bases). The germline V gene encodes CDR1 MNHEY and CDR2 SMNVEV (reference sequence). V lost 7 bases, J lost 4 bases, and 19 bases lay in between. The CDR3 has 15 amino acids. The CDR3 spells CASTSNVGRVYGYTF. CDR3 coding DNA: TGTGCCAGCACCTCCAATGTCGGCAGGGTCTATGGCTACACCTTC.

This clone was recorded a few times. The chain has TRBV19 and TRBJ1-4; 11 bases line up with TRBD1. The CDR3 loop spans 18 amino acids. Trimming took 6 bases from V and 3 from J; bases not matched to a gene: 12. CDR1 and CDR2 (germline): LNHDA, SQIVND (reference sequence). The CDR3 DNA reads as TGTGCCAGTAGAGCACCGGGACAGGGGGTAGGGGCTAATGAAAAACTGTTTTTT. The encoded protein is CASRAPGQGVGANEKLFF. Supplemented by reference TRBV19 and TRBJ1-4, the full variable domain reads DGGITQSPKYLFRKEGQNVTLSCEQNLNHDAMYWYRQDPGQGLRLIYYSQIVNDFQKGDIAEGYSVSREKKESFPLTVTSAQKNPTAFYLCASRAPGQGVGANEKLFFGSGTQLSVL.

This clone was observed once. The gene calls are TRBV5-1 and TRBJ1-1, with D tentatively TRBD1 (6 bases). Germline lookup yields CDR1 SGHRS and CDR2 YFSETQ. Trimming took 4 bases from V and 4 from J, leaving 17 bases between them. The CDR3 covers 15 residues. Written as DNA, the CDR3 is TGCGCCAGCAGCCTTGGGGGCGGGCAGCTCACTGAAGCTTTCTTT. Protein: CASSLGGGQLTEAFF.

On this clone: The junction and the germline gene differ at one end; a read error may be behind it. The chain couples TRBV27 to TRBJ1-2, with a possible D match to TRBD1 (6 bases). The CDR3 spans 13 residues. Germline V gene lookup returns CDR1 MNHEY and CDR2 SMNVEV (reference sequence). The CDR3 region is CASSPPPPGDKMF. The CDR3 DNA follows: TGTGCCAGCAGTCCACCTCCGCCCGGGGACAAAATGTTC.

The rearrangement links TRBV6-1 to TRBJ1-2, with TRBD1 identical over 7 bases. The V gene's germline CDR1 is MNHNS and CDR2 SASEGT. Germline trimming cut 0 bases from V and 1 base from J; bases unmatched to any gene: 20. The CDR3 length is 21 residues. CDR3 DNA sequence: TGTGCCAGCAGTGAAGCGGGCCTCCGCGATAGACCGGGACAGAGTAACTATGGCTACACCTTC. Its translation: CASSEAGLRDRPGQSNYGYTF.

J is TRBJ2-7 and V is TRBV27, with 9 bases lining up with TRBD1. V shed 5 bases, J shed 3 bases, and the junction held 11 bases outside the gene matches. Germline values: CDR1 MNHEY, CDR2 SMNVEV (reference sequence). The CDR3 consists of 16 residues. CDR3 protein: CASSDGTGNLHYEQYF. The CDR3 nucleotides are TGTGCCAGCAGTGATGGGACAGGGAACCTACACTACGAGCAGTACTTC.

CDR3 protein: CASSFFQGNNEQFF. The CDR3, as DNA: TGTGCCAGCAGCTTCTTTCAGGGGAACAATGAGCAGTTCTTC. This chain connects TRBV11-2 to TRBJ2-1, with D possibly being TRBD1 (6 bases). Germline loops: CDR1 SGHAT, CDR2 FQNNGV. V lost 3 bases to trimming and J lost 5 bases, with 11 bases between them. The CDR3 has 14 residues.

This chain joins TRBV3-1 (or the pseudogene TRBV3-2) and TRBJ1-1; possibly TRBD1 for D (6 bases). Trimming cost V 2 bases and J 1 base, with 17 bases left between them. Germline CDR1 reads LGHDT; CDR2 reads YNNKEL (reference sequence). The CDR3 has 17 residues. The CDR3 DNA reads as TGTGCCAGCAGCCAAACACCGGGACACGGTCGGAACACTGAAGCTTTCTTT. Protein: CASSQTPGHGRNTEAFF.

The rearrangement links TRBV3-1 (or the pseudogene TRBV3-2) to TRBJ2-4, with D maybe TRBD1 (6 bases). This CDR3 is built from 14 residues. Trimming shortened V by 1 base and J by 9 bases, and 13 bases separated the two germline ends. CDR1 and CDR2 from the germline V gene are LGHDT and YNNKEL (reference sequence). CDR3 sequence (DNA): TGTGCCAGCAGCCAAGGGACAGCCGTCGGCATTCAGTACTTC. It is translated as CASSQGTAVGIQYF.

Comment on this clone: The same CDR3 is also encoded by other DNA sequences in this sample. CDR3 sequence reads: CASSFSGQPQHF. CDR3 nucleotides: TGTGCCAGCAGTTTTTCAGGGCAGCCCCAGCATTTT. The V call is TRBV12-3 or TRBV12-4, the J call TRBJ1-5; possible D gene TRBD1, 5 bases. This CDR3 contains 12 residues. Trimming took 3 bases from V and 7 from J, leaving 7 bases between them.

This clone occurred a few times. The CDR3 here is CASSLAARGTDTQYF. In nucleotides, the CDR3 is TGTGCCAGCAGTTTAGCGGCCCGCGGCACAGATACGCAGTATTTT. The V gene is TRBV27, the J gene TRBJ2-3; D is unclear. Germline CDR1 MNHEY, CDR2 SMNVEV (reference sequence). This CDR3 contains 15 residues. With 2 bases removed from V and 1 base from J, the gap between germline ends came to 10 bases.

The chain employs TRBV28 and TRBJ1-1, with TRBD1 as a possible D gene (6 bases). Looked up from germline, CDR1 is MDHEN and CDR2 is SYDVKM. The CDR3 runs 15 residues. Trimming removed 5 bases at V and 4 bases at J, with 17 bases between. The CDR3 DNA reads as TGTGCCAGCAGTCCTCCGACAGGATCGGGCACTGAAGCTTTCTTT. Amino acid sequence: CASSPPTGSGTEAFF. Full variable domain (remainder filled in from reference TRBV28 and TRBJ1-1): DVKVTQSSRYLVKRTGEKVFLECVQDMDHENMFWYRQDPGLGLRLIYFSYDVKMKEKGDIPEGYSVSREKKERFSLILESASTNQTSMYLCASSPPTGSGTEAFFGQGTRLTVV.